This T cell receptor (beta chain) was obtained from a study of shared clonotypes between healthy human individuals. The V end lost 1 base, the J end lost 0 bases, and 12 bases lay between the germline ends. The CDR3 spans 15 residues. Germline assignment: CDR1 GTSNPN and CDR2 SVGIG (reference sequence). Some clones are missing from TCRdb's copy, which holds only in-frame ones; the method was immunoSEQ multiplex PCR. The table lists nearly 1,000,000 clones, around 80% of them singletons. The chain links TRBV30 to TRBJ1-1; no reliable D call. The source is a man aged 18-30 years in good health. Sequenced input: memory CD4+ T cells sorted from blood. Subset denoted: CD45RA-negative fraction. CDR3 sequence reads: CAWSDFGRMNTEAFF. In nucleotides, the CDR3 is TGTGCCTGGAGTGACTTCGGCCGGATGAACACTGAAGCTTTCTTT.